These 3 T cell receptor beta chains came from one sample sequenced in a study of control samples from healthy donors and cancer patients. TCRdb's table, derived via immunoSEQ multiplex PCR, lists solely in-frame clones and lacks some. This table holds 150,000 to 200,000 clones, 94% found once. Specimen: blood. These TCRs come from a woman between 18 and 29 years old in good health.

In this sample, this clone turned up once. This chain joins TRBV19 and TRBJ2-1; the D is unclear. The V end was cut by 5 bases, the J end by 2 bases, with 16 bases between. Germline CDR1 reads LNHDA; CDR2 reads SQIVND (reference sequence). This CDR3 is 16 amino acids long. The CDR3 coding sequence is TGTGCCAGTAGTGAAGAACATCCTATAGCCTACAATGAGCAGTTCTTC. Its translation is CASSEEHPIAYNEQFF.

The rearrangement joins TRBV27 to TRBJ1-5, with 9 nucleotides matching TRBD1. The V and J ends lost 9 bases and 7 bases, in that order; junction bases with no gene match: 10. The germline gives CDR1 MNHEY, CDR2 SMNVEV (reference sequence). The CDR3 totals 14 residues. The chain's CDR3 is CASQAGQGNQPQHF. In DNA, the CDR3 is TGTGCCAGTCAGGCGGGACAGGGTAACCAGCCCCAGCATTTT.

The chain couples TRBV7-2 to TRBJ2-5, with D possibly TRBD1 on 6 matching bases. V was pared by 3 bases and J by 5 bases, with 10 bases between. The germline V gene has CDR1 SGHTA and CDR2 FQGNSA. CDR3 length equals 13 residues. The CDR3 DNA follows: TGTGCCAGCAGCTTTGGGACATCCGAGACCCAGTACTTC. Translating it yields CASSFGTSETQYF.